This T cell receptor (beta chain) is drawn from a study of tissue T cells after allogeneic stem cell transplantation (dated by TCRdb to between 2020 and 2023). Turning to the overall study: Over an approximately 3-year period, over 5 adult allo-HCT recipients with steroid-refractory GVHD were prospectively enrolled in a research-autopsy study. Gastrointestinal GVHD was present in all GVHD patients, each of whom received several lines of GVHD-directed therapy, and about 5 of these patients also had skin involvement. Every GVHD patient got a graft from a donor, with four grafts unmodified and three CD34-selected to deplete T cells. On the human side, the study was prospective and observational, with no blinding or randomization. Pre-transplant PBMCs were of recipient origin and were available from 4 or 5 GVHD patients. Using research autopsies of patients with and without GVHD, plus mouse models of GVHD, the study profiled TCR beta repertoires across many tissues. For viably preserved blood and marrow, CD3+ T cells were flow-sorted when cell numbers permitted, and smaller samples went directly to DNA extraction. What the study reported, not specific to this receptor: In both patients and mice, only a limited portion of the TCR repertoire detected in tissues was captured by blood and spleen T cells. Within patients, how anatomically similar tissues were was a major factor shaping TCR repertoire composition, regardless of disease or transplant status. The study did not establish which tissue TCRs were alloreactive or antigen-specific, and some clones may have been host cells that persisted. Not many T cell clones showed up in more than one patient, yet clustering based on motifs uncovered repertoire signatures that were shared across patients in a tissue-specific way. Sampling depth was acknowledged as a limitation, and the patient cohort was both small and clinically heterogeneous.

The CDR3 starts with the cysteine, ends with the phenylalanine, and has 15 residues. The DNA shown is the 45-base CDR3, in frame from base 1. CDR1 and CDR2, per the germline V gene (reference sequence), are LGHDT and YNNKEL. Trimming at the junction amounts to 2 bases on V and 0 bases on J, and the germline ends lie 11 bases apart. This clone was observed a single time. Its antigen specificity is not known. No much larger clonotype is one base removed from it; base qualities were not supplied. Read against the paper, the sample's time point label means: recipient (host-origin) PBMCs collected before allo-HCT. The method was the immunoSEQ multiplex PCR assay. TCRbeta CDR3 sequencing was done by Adaptive Biotechnologies at survey depth, reporting CDR3 sequences, V/J genes, productive frequency and template counts. Amplification of TCR beta CDR3 regions started from genomic DNA instead of RNA. The original methods were these. Jensen-Shannon divergence served to quantify pairwise repertoire overlap between tissues, with 0 meaning identical and 1 meaning complete divergence. Tissues were clustered by single-linkage agglomerative hierarchical clustering of pairwise JSD values and displayed as dendrograms. All patient samples were analyzed with GLIPH2 using simulation_depth 1000, kmer_min_depth 3 and cdr3_length_cutoff 8, and only groups containing more than two unique CDR3s were kept. A standardized tissue-overlap score was generated by extrapolating Jaccard GLIPH-group overlap across patients to a standard repertoire size of 1000 clones. To look at how diversity was associated with clinical or experimental variables, linear mixed-effect models were used, with tissue treated as a fixed effect and individual treated as a random effect. In its TCRdb copy, this immuneACCESS table keeps in-frame sequences only and misses some clones. Where compared with another copy, unresolved V genes explain less than half of these, and the others have no known cause. The V and J calls and clone size were taken over from that table, and D and trimming were inferred from the DNA. The sample yields about 43,000 clones; roughly 90% were counted once. The top ten hold about 3.8% of the sample.

The sample here was blood, taken before transplantation. The chain was built from TRBV3-1 (or the pseudogene TRBV3-2) and TRBJ2-7; the D gene is possibly TRBD1 or TRBD2, each agreeing over 5 bases. The sequence was obtained from a woman aged 40-69 years who later had graft-versus-host disease after an allogeneic stem cell transplant. Here is the DNA: TGTGCCAGCAGCCAACGGGACCGAAGCTCCTACGAGCAGTACTTC. Its protein product is CASSQRDRSSYEQYF.